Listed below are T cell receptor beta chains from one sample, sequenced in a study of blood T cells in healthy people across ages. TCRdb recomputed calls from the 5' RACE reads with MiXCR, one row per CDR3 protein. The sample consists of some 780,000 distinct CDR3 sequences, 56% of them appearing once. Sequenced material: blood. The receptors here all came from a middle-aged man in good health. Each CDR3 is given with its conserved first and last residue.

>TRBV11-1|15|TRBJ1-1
CASSLSRVMNTEAFF
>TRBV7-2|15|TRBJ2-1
CASSSGTSGGEGKFF
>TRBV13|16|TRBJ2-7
CANSLRGGGVYNEQYF
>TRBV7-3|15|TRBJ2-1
CASSQGLAGVYEQFF
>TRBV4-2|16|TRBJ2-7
CASSQVRPGLELEQYF
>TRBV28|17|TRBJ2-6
CASSARTGRSGANVLTF
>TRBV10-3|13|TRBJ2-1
CAIREQAGNEQFF
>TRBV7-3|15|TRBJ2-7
CASSSSRDGYNEQYF
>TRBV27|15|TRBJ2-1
CASLQGTGGYNEQFF
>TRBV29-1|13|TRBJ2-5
CSARTGGQKTQYF
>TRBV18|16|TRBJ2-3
CASSPRSAGDTDTQYF
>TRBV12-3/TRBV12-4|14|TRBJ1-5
CASSNTGEAQPQHF
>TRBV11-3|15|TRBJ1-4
CASSLGRQAYEKLFF
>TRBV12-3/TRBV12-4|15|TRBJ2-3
CASSSGQGFTDTQYF
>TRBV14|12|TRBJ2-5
CASSQTRGEQYF
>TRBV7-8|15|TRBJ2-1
CASSPRPLQANEQFF
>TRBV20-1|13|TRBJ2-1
CSAPSAFAGKQFF